The present entry profiles one TCR beta chain with its context. Antigen: not known. Trimming removed 2 bases from V and 9 bases from J, with 14 bases in between. The CDR3 runs to 15 residues. Germline loops: CDR1 SGHNT, CDR2 YENEEA. The source of the sample is a study of shared clonotypes between healthy human individuals. Libraries were prepared by immunoSEQ multiplex PCR; TCRdb keeps only in-frame clonotypes and omits some of them. The top ten hold about 0.06% of the sample, which has hundreds of thousands of clones, more than 95% seen once. Overall study results and limits: Lower generation probabilities were found for non-shared clonotypes than for those shared by all four donors.

Sequenced input: naive CD4+ T cells sorted from blood. Subset of the sample: CD45RA+ positively selected. The rearrangement joins TRBV11-3 to TRBJ1-6; a possible D gene is TRBD1 (6 bases). This receptor was taken from a young woman in good health. The CDR3 sequence: CASSLRRGAPSPLHF. CDR3 nucleotide sequence: TGTGCCAGCAGCTTAAGGAGGGGGGCTCCTTCACCCCTCCACTTT.